This T cell receptor beta chain was identified during a study of T-cell memory formation after mild COVID-19 (dated by TCRdb to about 2021). Describing the broader study: Most TCR sequence clusters were specific to one of the two donors. The cohort comprised two young, previously healthy adult volunteers, one female and one male. In two donors, T-cell clones that expanded and contracted after mild COVID-19 were followed by sequencing TCRalpha and TCRbeta repertoires longitudinally. Overall study results and their limits: SARS-CoV-2 specificity of the second-wave clones peaking on day 37 was not confirmed. Clones contracting from day 15 to 85 had balanced CD4/CD8 phenotypes, while a second wave expanding from day 15 to 37 was biased towards CD4+. Some responding clones were detected in pre-infection memory, which suggested that pre-existing cross-reactive memory T cells had joined the SARS-CoV-2 response. The study included only a couple of mild cases, and larger cohorts that include severe cases with pre-infection samples were judged to be necessary. Contracting CD4+ clones were located mainly in the CM and EM memory subsets, whereas CD8+ clones were found to be enriched in EMRA.

Ficoll-Paque density gradient centrifugation was used to isolate PBMCs. Reads for this sample came from an Illumina NovaSeq 6000. Using 5'RACE with constant-segment primers, TCRalpha and TCRbeta cDNA libraries were constructed, with sample barcodes and unique molecular identifiers added in the process. RNA was extracted from every sample with Trizol reagent. Library amplification was performed in two PCR steps, and a second sample barcode and Illumina TruSeq adapters were introduced in the second step. The libraries were sequenced on an Illumina NovaSeq using 2 x 150 bp paired-end reads. The paper's data handling went like this. With migec v1.2.7, reads were demultiplexed and then collapsed into UMI-guided consensus sequences. With mixcr v2.1.11, UMI consensuses were aligned to TRA and TRB V and J templates and assembled into clonotypes. Clonotypes were classified as expanded or contracted when called significant by both edgeR and NoisET, with noise models trained on biological replicates. For edgeR calls, the thresholds were a false discovery rate-adjusted p below 0.01 and a log2 fold-change of 1. As an exploratory analysis of dynamics, PCA with hierarchical clustering was applied to max-normalized trajectories of the 1000 most abundant clonotypes. Each responding clone was given a CD4 or CD8 phenotype based on the CD4+ and CD8+ repertoires, which had been sequenced separately. TCRdb itself trimmed the public reads at Q25 with fastp, ran MiXCR and retained productive beta chains. When rows share a CDR3 protein, they turn into one entry using the most common DNA and genes. TCRdb, not the authors, supplied the V and J calls. The sample table holds 500,000 to 600,000 distinct CDR3 sequences, of which about a sixth were seen once. The biggest ten clones account for around 12% of the sample.

CDR3 length: 14 amino acids, cysteine to phenylalanine. The retained sequence is limited to the CDR3, 42 bases, with the frame set at the first base. Ends trimmed: V by 6 bases, J by 7 bases; bases unmatched to a gene: 8. This clonotype was recorded a few times. The antigen it recognizes is unknown. It has no much larger one-base neighbor in the sample; base qualities were not kept. The rearranged chain carries TRBV12-3 or TRBV12-4 and TRBJ1-2, with 10 bases in between that match TRBD1. This TCR was sampled from an adult woman who had mild COVID-19 (a few samples of this study predate the infection). The sample titles of this study are shuffled in the database, so cell type and time point are left out; the donor was told from shared clones. Material for sequencing was PBMCs or a T cell subset sorted from them (not recorded which). The CDR3 region has the sequence CASSYTGTGVGYTF. DNA sequence: TGTGCCAGCAGCTATACCGGGACAGGGGTTGGCTACACCTTC.